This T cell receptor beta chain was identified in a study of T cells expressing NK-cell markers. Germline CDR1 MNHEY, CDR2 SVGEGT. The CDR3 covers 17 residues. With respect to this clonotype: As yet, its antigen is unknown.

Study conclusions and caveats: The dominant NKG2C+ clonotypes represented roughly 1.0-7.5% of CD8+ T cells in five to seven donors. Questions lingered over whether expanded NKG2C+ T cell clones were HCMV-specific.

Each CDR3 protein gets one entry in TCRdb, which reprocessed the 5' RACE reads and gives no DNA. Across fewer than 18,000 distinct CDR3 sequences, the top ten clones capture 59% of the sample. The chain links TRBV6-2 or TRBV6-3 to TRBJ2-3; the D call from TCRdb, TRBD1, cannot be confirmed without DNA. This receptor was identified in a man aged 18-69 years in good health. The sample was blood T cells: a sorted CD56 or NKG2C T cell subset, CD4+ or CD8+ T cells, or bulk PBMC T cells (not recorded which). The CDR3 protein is CASSPFMGTGGADTQYF.